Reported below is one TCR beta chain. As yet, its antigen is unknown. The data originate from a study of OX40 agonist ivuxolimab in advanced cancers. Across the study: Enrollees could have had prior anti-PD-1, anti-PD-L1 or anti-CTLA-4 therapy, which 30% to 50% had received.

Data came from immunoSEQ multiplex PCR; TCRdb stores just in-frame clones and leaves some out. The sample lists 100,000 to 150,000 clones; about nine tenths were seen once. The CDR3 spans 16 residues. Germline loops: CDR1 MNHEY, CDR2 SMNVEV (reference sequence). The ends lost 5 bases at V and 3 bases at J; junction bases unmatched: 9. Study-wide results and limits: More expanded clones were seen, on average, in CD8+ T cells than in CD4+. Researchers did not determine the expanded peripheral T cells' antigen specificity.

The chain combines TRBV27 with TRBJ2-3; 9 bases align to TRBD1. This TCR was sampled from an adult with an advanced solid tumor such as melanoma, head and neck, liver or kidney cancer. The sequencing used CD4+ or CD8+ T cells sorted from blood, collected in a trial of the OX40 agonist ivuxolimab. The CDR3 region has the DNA TGTGCCAGCAGTCACTACAGGGGGCGAGGGACAGATACGCAGTATTTT. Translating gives CASSHYRGRGTDTQYF.